The 8 T cell receptor beta chains below come from one sample, sequenced in a study of T cells in Graves' hyperthyroidism and ophthalmopathy. There were TCR beta CDR3 regions amplified from RNA transcripts. HTBI primers were the set used in a first-round RT-PCR of the TCR CDR3. One entry per CDR3 protein, called by TCRdb with MiXCR from the multiplex PCR reads. The sample consists of 350,000 to 400,000 distinct CDR3 sequences, less than 20% of them appearing once. Sample: blood. These receptors all come from a man between 18 and 35 years old with Graves' ophthalmopathy.

This clonotype was seen a handful of times. The chain couples TRBV2 to TRBJ1-1; D is ambiguous. Trimming cost V 6 bases and J 0 bases, with 11 bases left between them. Looked up from germline, CDR1 is SNHLY and CDR2 is FYNNEI. This CDR3 comprises 14 residues. The CDR3 DNA sequence: TGTGCCAGCAGGAGGACGGCTATGAACACTGAAGCTTTCTTT. This translates into CASRRTAMNTEAFF.

V gene TRBV7-2 combines with J gene TRBJ2-5, with D unresolved. Germline CDR1 and CDR2: SGHTA and FQGNSA. The CDR3 is made up of 13 amino acids. Trimming cost V 2 bases and J 4 bases, with 8 bases left between them. CDR3 nucleotide sequence: TGTGCCAGCAGCTTAAACCAGCGAGAGACCCAGTACTTC. Its protein product is CASSLNQRETQYF.

This clonotype was detected only once. J is TRBJ2-1 and V is TRBV12-3 or TRBV12-4, with 16 bases fitting TRBD2. The CDR3 is made up of 14 amino acids. Trimming at V came to 8 bases and at J to 6 bases, leaving 1 base not matched to a gene. The CDR3 reads CASGTSGGANEQFF. For the CDR3, the DNA is TGTGCCAGCGGGACTAGCGGGGGGGCCAATGAGCAGTTCTTC.

This clonotype showed up just a few times. The chain is built from TRBV6-2 or TRBV6-3 and TRBJ2-6, with D possibly being TRBD1 (5 bases). Germline V lookup: CDR1 MNHEY, CDR2 SVGEGT. The CDR3 is 17 residues long. V was shortened by 3 bases and J by 1 base, with 13 bases between the two germline ends. The DNA for the CDR3 is TGTGCCAGCAGTTATTCCCATTCAGGGTCTGGGGCCAACGTCCTGACTTTC. Translation: CASSYSHSGSGANVLTF.

This clonotype occurred many times. The chain recombines TRBV7-3 with TRBJ2-3; TRBD2 matches at 8 bases. J lost 4 bases, V lost 2 bases, and 8 bases had no gene match. The V gene's germline CDR1 is SGHTA and CDR2 FQGTGA. The CDR3 has 16 amino acids. The CDR3 nucleotides read TGTGCCAGCAGCTTAGGTCCAGCGGGGGAGGCAGATACGCAGTATTTT. This translates into CASSLGPAGEADTQYF. Combining the CDR3 with reference TRBV7-3 and TRBJ2-3 gives the whole variable domain GAGVSQTPSNKVTEKGKYVELRCDPISGHTALYWYRQSLGQGPEFLIYFQGTGAADDSGLPNDRFFAVRPEGSVSTLKIQRTERGDSAVYLCASSLGPAGEADTQYFGPGTRLTVL.

V and J are TRBV3-1 and TRBJ2-3; 10 positions match TRBD1. V shed 3 bases, J shed 3 bases, and the junction held 9 bases outside the gene matches. Germline CDR1 LGHDT, CDR2 YNNKEL (reference sequence). This CDR3 spans 17 amino acids. CDR3 in amino acids: CASSQTGGRGGTDTQYF. CDR3 nucleotides: TGTGCCAGCAGCCAGACAGGGGGCCGTGGGGGGACAGATACGCAGTATTTT.

This clonotype was seen repeatedly, ten times or more. The chain combines TRBV5-8 with TRBJ2-5; D not certain. Per germline, CDR1 SGHTS and CDR2 YDEGEE. This CDR3 is 13 amino acids long. V was clipped by 9 bases and J by 2 bases, with 14 bases between them. The CDR3 DNA follows: TGTGCCAACTCGCAAGGTCAGCAAGAGACCCAGTACTTC. Translating gives CANSQGQQETQYF.

CDR3 in DNA: TGTGCCATCACCCCCGAGGCAGGGTCCAATTCACCCCTCCACTTT. This sequence encodes CAITPEAGSNSPLHF. The chain carries TRBV6-1 and TRBJ1-6, with D possibly matching TRBD1 (5 bases). The CDR3 extends over 15 amino acids. CDR1 and CDR2 (germline): MNHNS, SASEGT. The ends were cut back, 10 bases at V and 7 bases at J, with 20 bases in the middle.